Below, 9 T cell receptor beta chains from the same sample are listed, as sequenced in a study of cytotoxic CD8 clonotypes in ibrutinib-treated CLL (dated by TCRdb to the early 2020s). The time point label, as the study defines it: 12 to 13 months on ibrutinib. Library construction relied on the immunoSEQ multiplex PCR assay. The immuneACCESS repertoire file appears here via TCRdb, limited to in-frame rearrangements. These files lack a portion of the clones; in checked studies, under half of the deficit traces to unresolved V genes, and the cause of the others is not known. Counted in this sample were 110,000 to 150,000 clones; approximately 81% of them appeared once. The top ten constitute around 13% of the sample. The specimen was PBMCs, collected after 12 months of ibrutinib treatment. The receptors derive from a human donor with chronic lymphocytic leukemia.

CDR3: CASSKAGYQETQYF. The CDR3 nucleotides read TGTGCCAGCAGCAAAGCCGGGTACCAAGAGACCCAGTACTTC. The gene calls are TRBV21-1 and TRBJ2-5; the listed D gene, TRBD2, was not tested against the DNA. TRBV21-1 corresponds to a pseudogene. The CDR3 length is 14 residues.

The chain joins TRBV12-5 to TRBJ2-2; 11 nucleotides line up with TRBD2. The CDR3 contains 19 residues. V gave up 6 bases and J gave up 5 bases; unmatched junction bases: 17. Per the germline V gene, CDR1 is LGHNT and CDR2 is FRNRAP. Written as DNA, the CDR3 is TGTGCTAGTGGCCCCTCGACTAGCGGGACCTCAGCGTGGACCGGGGAGCTGTTTTTT. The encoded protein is CASGPSTSGTSAWTGELFF.

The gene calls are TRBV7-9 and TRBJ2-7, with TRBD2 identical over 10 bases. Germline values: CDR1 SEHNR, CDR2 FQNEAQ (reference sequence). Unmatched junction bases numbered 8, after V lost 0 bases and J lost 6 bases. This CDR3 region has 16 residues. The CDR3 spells CASSLAGSGRWSEQYF. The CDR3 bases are TGTGCCAGCAGCTTAGCGGGTAGCGGGAGGTGGTCCGAGCAGTACTTC.

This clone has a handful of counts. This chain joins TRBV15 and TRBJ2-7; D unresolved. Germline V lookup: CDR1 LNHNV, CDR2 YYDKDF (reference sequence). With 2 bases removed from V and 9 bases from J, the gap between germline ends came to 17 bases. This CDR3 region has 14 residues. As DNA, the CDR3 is TGTGCCACCAGCAGATCCAGACCGAGCTTGAGGCAGTACTTC. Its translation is CATSRSRPSLRQYF.

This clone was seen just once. CDR3 DNA sequence: TGTGCCAGCCTAACCTGGGACGGGCCTTTATCCGTCCTGACTTTC. Translation: CASLTWDGPLSVLTF. This rearrangement joins TRBV6-5 to TRBJ2-6; TRBD1 or TRBD2 may be the D gene (5 bases each). Per the germline V gene, CDR1 is MNHEY and CDR2 is SVGAGI. V was clipped by 8 bases and J by 12 bases, with 23 bases between them. The CDR3 spans 15 residues.

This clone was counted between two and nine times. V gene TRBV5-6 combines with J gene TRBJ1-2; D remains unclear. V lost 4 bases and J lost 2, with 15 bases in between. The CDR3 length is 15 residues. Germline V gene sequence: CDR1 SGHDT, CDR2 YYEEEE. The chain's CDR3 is CASSRTYTGNYGYTF. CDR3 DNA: TGTGCCAGCAGCCGGACCTATACGGGCAACTATGGCTACACCTTC.

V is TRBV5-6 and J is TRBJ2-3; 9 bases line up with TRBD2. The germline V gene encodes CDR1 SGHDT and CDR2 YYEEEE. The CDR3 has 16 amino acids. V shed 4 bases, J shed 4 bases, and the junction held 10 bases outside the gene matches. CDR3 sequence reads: CASSRPAGGRPDTQYF. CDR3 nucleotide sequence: TGTGCCAGCAGCCGCCCGGCGGGAGGGCGTCCAGATACGCAGTATTTT.

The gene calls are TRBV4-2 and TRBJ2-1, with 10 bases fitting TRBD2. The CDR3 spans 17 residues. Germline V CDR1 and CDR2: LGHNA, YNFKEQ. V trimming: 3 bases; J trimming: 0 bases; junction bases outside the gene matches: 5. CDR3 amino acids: CASSHLSGRPSYNEQFF. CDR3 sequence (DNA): TGTGCCAGCAGCCACCTTAGCGGGAGGCCCTCCTACAATGAGCAGTTCTTC.

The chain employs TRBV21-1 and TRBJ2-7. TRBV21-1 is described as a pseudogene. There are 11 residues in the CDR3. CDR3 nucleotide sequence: TGTGCCAGCAGCAAGTGGGACGAGCAGTACTTC. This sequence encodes CASSKWDEQYF.